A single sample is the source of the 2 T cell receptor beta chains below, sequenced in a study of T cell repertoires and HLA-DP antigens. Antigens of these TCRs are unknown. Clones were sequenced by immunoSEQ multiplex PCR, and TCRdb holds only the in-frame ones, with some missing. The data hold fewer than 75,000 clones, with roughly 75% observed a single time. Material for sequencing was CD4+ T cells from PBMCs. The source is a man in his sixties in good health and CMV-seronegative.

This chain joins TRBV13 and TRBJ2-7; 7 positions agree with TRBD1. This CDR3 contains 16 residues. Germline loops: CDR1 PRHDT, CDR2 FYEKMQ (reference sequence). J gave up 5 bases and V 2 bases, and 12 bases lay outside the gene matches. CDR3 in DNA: TGTGCCAGCAGCTTAAGGCCCCGACAGGGTAACGACGAGCAGTACTTC. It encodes CASSLRPRQGNDEQYF.

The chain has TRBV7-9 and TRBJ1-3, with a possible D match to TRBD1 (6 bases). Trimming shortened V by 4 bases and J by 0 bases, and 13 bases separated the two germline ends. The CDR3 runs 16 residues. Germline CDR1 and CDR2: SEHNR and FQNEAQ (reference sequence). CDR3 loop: CASSSDRQVSGNTIYF. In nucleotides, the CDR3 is TGTGCCAGCAGCTCAGACCGACAGGTCTCTGGAAACACCATATATTTT.